The rows below give T cell receptor beta chains drawn from one sample of a study of blood T cell repertoires in COVID-19. Profiled with immunoSEQ multiplex PCR; TCRdb holds only in-frame clones, not every one. Of under 150,000 clones in the sample, about 88% were seen once. Sequenced sample: peripheral blood. These receptors originate from a human donor in a cohort sampled during active COVID-19. CDR3s include the opening cysteine and the closing phenylalanine or tryptophan.

v_gene: TRBV5-1
CDR3aa: CASSFSGRSTDTQYF

v_gene: TRBV28
CDR3aa: CASSLPGGAHTQYF

v_gene: TRBV7-6
CDR3aa: CASSSLTGLAEGTDTQYF

v_gene: TRBV25-1
CDR3aa: CASSVAGTGKEKLFF

v_gene: TRBV3-1/TRBV3-2
CDR3aa: CASSQLTGGTEAFF

v_gene: TRBV5-1
CDR3aa: CASSQAHTSYEQYF

v_gene: TRBV9
CDR3aa: CASSALGGGTEAFF

v_gene: TRBV5-1
CDR3aa: CASSLGQVYNEQFF

v_gene: TRBV5-4
CDR3aa: CASSFPTSTDIYEQYF

v_gene: TRBV28
CDR3aa: CASSQPPANEKLFF

v_gene: TRBV3-1/TRBV3-2
CDR3aa: CASSLGLAGAGDTQYF

v_gene: TRBV27
CDR3aa: CASSTAYMNTEAFF

v_gene: TRBV27
CDR3aa: CASSVRTGSGYTF

v_gene: TRBV19
CDR3aa: CASSTRQGGNTEAFF

v_gene: TRBV19
CDR3aa: CASSILGGAPKNIQYF

v_gene: TRBV5-1
CDR3aa: CASGFSPYEQYF

v_gene: TRBV27
CDR3aa: CASSLSGRAYNEQFF

v_gene: TRBV3-1/TRBV3-2
CDR3aa: CASQPAGEGTGELFF

v_gene: TRBV7-6
CDR3aa: CASSFPIGGAYNEQFF

v_gene: TRBV12-3/TRBV12-4
CDR3aa: CASREGGSETQYF

v_gene: TRBV4-3
CDR3aa: CASSQAKREGLLYNEQFF

v_gene: TRBV5-6
CDR3aa: CASSSWGLAAGGETQYF

v_gene: TRBV19
CDR3aa: CASSIVEGAYEQYF

v_gene: TRBV30
CDR3aa: CAWSVHGGQGYTF

v_gene: TRBV5-4
CDR3aa: CASSNRDSLETQYF

v_gene: TRBV9
CDR3aa: CASSVYAGQNYGYTF

v_gene: TRBV14
CDR3aa: CASSPRRGQGDYGYTF

v_gene: TRBV6-5
CDR3aa: CASRTDIANYGYTF

v_gene: TRBV28
CDR3aa: CASSFRDGYTF

v_gene: TRBV5-4
CDR3aa: CASSYPGQGPTGELFF

v_gene: TRBV11-2
CDR3aa: CASSLDRARGYTF

v_gene: TRBV25-1
CDR3aa: CASSDLAGGKETQYF

v_gene: TRBV19
CDR3aa: CASSRGQGNEKLFF

v_gene: TRBV7-8
CDR3aa: CASSREAGDSNQPQHF

v_gene: TRBV6-2/TRBV6-3
CDR3aa: CASSTKTGGTEAFF

v_gene: TRBV11-2
CDR3aa: CASSQDRDTEAFF

v_gene: TRBV5-3
CDR3aa: CARSLAQPAGEQFF

v_gene: TRBV23-1
CDR3aa: CASSQSFRTLSYNSPLHF

v_gene: TRBV15
CDR3aa: CATRVAGQETQYF

v_gene: TRBV3-1/TRBV3-2
CDR3aa: CASSPLSGGNRETQYF

v_gene: TRBV4-3
CDR3aa: CASSQVIYNQPQHF

v_gene: TRBV14
CDR3aa: CASSQVASGIYTQYF

v_gene: TRBV27
CDR3aa: CASSTDGTGRDTQYF

v_gene: TRBV4-1
CDR3aa: CASSQDPASGFYEQYF

v_gene: TRBV5-1
CDR3aa: CASSWRSGGARVDTQYF

v_gene: TRBV5-5
CDR3aa: CASSFGTGDTEAFF

v_gene: TRBV30
CDR3aa: CAWTNTEAFF

v_gene: TRBV6-1
CDR3aa: CASSEHTGGDQPQHF

v_gene: TRBV6-6
CDR3aa: CASSYERGGTDTQYF

v_gene: TRBV9
CDR3aa: CASSVAGQRNTEAFF

v_gene: TRBV6-5
CDR3aa: CASGRQERYTDTQYF

v_gene: TRBV7-3
CDR3aa: CASDREGQGSSPLHF

v_gene: TRBV7-3
CDR3aa: CASSVSGTTTTDTQYF

v_gene: TRBV3-1/TRBV3-2
CDR3aa: CASSQGAGTEWDQPQHF

v_gene: TRBV9
CDR3aa: CASSAGVTETQYF